This record looks at one TCR beta chain sequence and its context. TCRdb's table, derived via immunoSEQ multiplex PCR, lists solely in-frame clones and lacks some. The sample includes 100,000 to 150,000 clones, about 70% of them seen just once. The data were obtained in a study of blood T cell repertoires in COVID-19. Study information: Donors in the United States, Italy and Spain gave samples during acute or convalescent COVID-19.

This TCR derives from a woman aged 65 to 85 with acute or convalescent COVID-19. Sequenced material: peripheral blood.

CDR3 in DNA: TGTGCCAGCAGCTTAGGTGCCGGGACTAGCGGGAGTTTCAGGGAGACCCAGTACTTC. It encodes CASSLGAGTSGSFRETQYF. The V gene is TRBV11-2, the J gene TRBJ2-5; 14 positions match TRBD2. CDR3 length: 19 amino acids. V was clipped by 1 base and J by 5 bases; unmatched bases: 12. The germline V gene encodes CDR1 SGHAT and CDR2 FQNNGV.